The sequence of this T cell receptor beta chain was determined in a study of blood T cell repertoires in COVID-19. Profiling relied on immunoSEQ multiplex PCR, and the TCRdb table lists in-frame clones only, not all of them. The profile covers about 320,000 clones, with around 85% appearing a single time and around 2% taken by the ten largest. V was pared by 1 base and J by 2 bases, with 12 bases between. CDR3 length equals 15 residues. Germline V gives CDR1 GTSNPN, CDR2 SVGIG (reference sequence). This receptor was obtained from a woman aged 30 to 39 who had been exposed to COVID-19. The sequencing sample was made of PBMCs or T cells enriched from blood (not recorded which). The chain combines TRBV30 with TRBJ1-5, with a weak D call TRBD1 (5 bases). The CDR3 here is CAWSAGGVRNQPQHF. In nucleotides, the CDR3 is TGTGCCTGGAGTGCGGGAGGGGTACGCAATCAGCCCCAGCATTTT.